The 27 T cell receptor beta chains below were found in one sample sequenced in a study of shared clonotypes between healthy human individuals. Sequencing used immunoSEQ multiplex PCR; TCRdb keeps in-frame clones, though not all of them. The sample consists of about 490,000 clones, over 60% of them appearing once. Specimen: PBMCs. Every receptor here comes from a woman in her forties in good health. Some clones in this sample may be carry-over from other donors' samples.

The chain joins TRBV29-1 to TRBJ2-3, with TRBD2 matching over 7 bases. The V gene end was trimmed by 4 bases and the J gene end by 3 bases; junction bases not matched to a gene: 13. CDR1 and CDR2 from the germline V gene are SQVTM and ANQGSEA. The CDR3 totals 16 residues. The CDR3 nucleotides read TGCAGCGTTGTGGGGGTTCGGGGAGGGCCGACAGATACGCAGTATTTT. Its translation is CSVVGVRGGPTDTQYF.

The gene calls are TRBV5-1 and TRBJ1-1; D gene uncertain. CDR1 and CDR2 (germline): SGHRS, YFSETQ. The CDR3 loop spans 13 amino acids. V dropped 5 bases and J dropped 6 bases, with 14 bases sitting between them. The CDR3 loop is CASRYGREAEAFF. The DNA for the CDR3 is TGCGCCAGCAGATACGGACGAGAAGCTGAAGCTTTCTTT.

V and J are TRBV6-5 and TRBJ1-2, with D unclear. Deletions cut 9 bases from V and 0 bases from J, with 11 bases between. Germline CDR1 and CDR2: MNHEY and SVGAGI. The CDR3 has 13 residues. The CDR3 nucleotides are TGTGCCAGTGCGATGGCTACTAACTATGGCTACACCTTC. Its protein product is CASAMATNYGYTF.

The V call is TRBV27, the J call TRBJ2-2; TRBD1 aligns across 7 bases. CDR3 length: 15 residues. V shed 3 bases and J 5 bases; nucleotides not matched to a gene: 6. CDR1 and CDR2 (germline): MNHEY, SMNVEV (reference sequence). The CDR3 is CASSFTGASTGELFF. The DNA of the CDR3 is TGTGCCAGCAGTTTCACAGGGGCTTCTACCGGGGAGCTGTTTTTT.

V gene TRBV19 combines with J gene TRBJ2-7, with D perhaps TRBD1 (5 bases). The CDR3 runs to 12 residues. CDR1 and CDR2 (germline): LNHDA, SQIVND (reference sequence). V dropped 4 bases and J dropped 6 bases, with 10 bases sitting between them. CDR3 DNA: TGTGCCAGTAGTAACCAGGGCGGCGAGCAGTACTTC. Translating gives CASSNQGGEQYF. Filled out from reference TRBV19 and TRBJ2-7, the complete variable domain reads DGGITQSPKYLFRKEGQNVTLSCEQNLNHDAMYWYRQDPGQGLRLIYYSQIVNDFQKGDIAEGYSVSREKKESFPLTVTSAQKNPTAFYLCASSNQGGEQYFGPGTRLTVT.

The genes are TRBV10-2 and TRBJ2-1; either TRBD1 or TRBD2 may fit D (5 bases each). Trimming stripped 6 bases from V and 3 bases from J, with 15 bases between. This CDR3 region has 15 residues. Germline loops: CDR1 WSHSY, CDR2 SAAADI. CDR3: CASSEEAGNYNEQFF. CDR3 sequence (DNA): TGCGCCAGCAGCGAGGAGGCAGGGAACTACAATGAGCAGTTCTTC.

This rearrangement joins TRBV12-5 to TRBJ2-2; D ambiguous. This CDR3 comprises 15 residues. CDR1 is LGHNT, CDR2 FRNRAP, per germline. With 0 bases removed from V and 5 bases from J, the gap between germline ends came to 10 bases. For the CDR3, the DNA is TGTGCTAGTGGTTTGGTACTTCGTGATACCGGGGAGCTGTTTTTT. Its translation is CASGLVLRDTGELFF.

A remark on this clone: It is likely a read error: a sequence one base away is far more abundant. Other DNA variants within this sample encode the same CDR3. This sequence joins TRBV29-1 and TRBJ1-4; the D is unclear. The CDR3 has 13 residues. The germline V gene has CDR1 SQVTM and CDR2 ANQGSEA. CDR3 coding DNA: TGCAGTACGTCAGGTGGATCTAATGAAAAACTGTTTTTT. This translates into CSTSGGSNEKLFF.

The chain is built from TRBV18 and TRBJ2-5; the match to TRBD2 covers 11 bases. The germline V gene encodes CDR1 KGHSH and CDR2 LQKENI. This CDR3 comprises 16 residues. The ends lost 4 bases at V and 3 bases at J; junction bases unmatched: 7. The CDR3 bases are TGTGCCAGCTCACGAGGGCTAGCGGGAGGCGAAGAGACCCAGTACTTC. The encoded protein is CASSRGLAGGEETQYF.

The chain uses TRBV7-9 and TRBJ1-3; D is unresolved. The CDR3 runs 12 residues. The V gene lost 7 bases and the J gene lost 1 base, with 5 bases spanning the gap. CDR1 is SEHNR, CDR2 FQNEAQ, per germline (reference sequence). CDR3 nucleotide sequence: TGTGCCAGCACCCCGTCTGGAAACACCATATATTTT. Translated, it gives CASTPSGNTIYF.

As concerns this clone: This CDR3 is also generated by other DNA sequences in the sample. This sequence joins TRBV29-1 and TRBJ1-5; D is unresolved. Germline CDR1 reads SQVTM; CDR2 reads ANQGSEA. The V and J ends lost 5 bases and 4 bases respectively, with 12 bases between them. This CDR3 has 13 residues. The CDR3 nucleotides read TGCAGCGTTTTATACAGCCCAAATCAGCCCCAGCATTTT. Protein sequence: CSVLYSPNQPQHF. Full variable domain (outside the CDR3, taken from reference TRBV29-1 and TRBJ1-5): SAVISQKPSRDICQRGTSLTIQCQVDSQVTMMFWYRQQPGQSLTLIATANQGSEATYESGFVIDKFPISRPNLTFSTLTVSNMSPEDSSIYLCSVLYSPNQPQHFGDGTRLSIL.

This clone has more than one count but fewer than ten. A junction boundary mismatches the germline segment, possibly from a read error. V usage is TRBV2 and J usage is TRBJ1-5; D remains ambiguous. The CDR3 extends over 13 amino acids. Per the germline V gene, CDR1 is SNHLY and CDR2 is FYNNEI. CDR3 coding DNA: TGTGTCAGCAGAGGTAATAGCAATCAGCCCCAGCATTTT. This gives the protein CVSRGNSNQPQHF.

The rearrangement links TRBV29-1 to TRBJ2-3; TRBD2 matches 9 bases. The CDR3 has 15 residues. CDR1 and CDR2 from the germline V gene are SQVTM and ANQGSEA. Losses at the gene ends were 2 bases for V and 0 bases for J; bases not matched to a gene: 3. The CDR3 loop is CSVERAGGSTDTQYF. Written as DNA, the CDR3 is TGCAGCGTTGAAAGAGCGGGAGGTAGCACAGATACGCAGTATTTT.

The chain employs TRBV7-3 and TRBJ2-2; D remains ambiguous. Germline loops: CDR1 SGHTA, CDR2 FQGTGA. V was trimmed by 3 bases and J by 1 base, leaving 3 bases between them. The CDR3 runs 13 residues. The CDR3 sequence: CASSFGNTGELFF. The DNA of the CDR3 is TGTGCCAGCAGCTTTGGGAACACCGGGGAGCTGTTTTTT.

The V call is TRBV28, the J call TRBJ1-4; possibly TRBD1 for D (6 bases). This CDR3 contains 12 residues. V lost 10 bases to trimming and J lost 8 bases, with 14 bases between them. The V gene's germline CDR1 is MDHEN and CDR2 SYDVKM. CDR3 sequence: CATSGAREKLFF. The CDR3 DNA is TGTGCCACCTCGGGGGCAAGGGAAAAACTGTTTTTT.

This clone came up once. The V gene is TRBV10-3, the J gene TRBJ1-1; 9 nucleotides agree with TRBD1. The germline CDR1 and CDR2 sequences are ENHRY and SYGVKD. Trimming took 5 bases from V and 5 from J; bases not matched to a gene: 3. This CDR3 is 13 amino acids long. CDR3 DNA: TGTGCCATCAGTCGGGACAGGGCTACTGAAGCTTTCTTT. Translated: CAISRDRATEAFF.

The gene calls are TRBV4-2 and TRBJ2-6, with TRBD2 matching over 8 bases. CDR3 length: 18 residues. Germline V gives CDR1 LGHNA, CDR2 YNFKEQ. The V segment lost 1 base and the J segment 2 bases; nucleotides outside the gene matches: 7. The CDR3 bases are TGTGCCAGCAGCCAAGGAGAGACGGGAGGGGCTGGGGCCAACGTCCTGACTTTC. It codes for CASSQGETGGAGANVLTF.

This clone was picked up a small number of times. V gene TRBV7-2 combines with J gene TRBJ2-1, with D unclear. CDR1 and CDR2 from the germline V gene are SGHTA and FQGNSA. With 1 base removed from V and 5 bases from J, the gap between germline ends came to 6 bases. The CDR3 has 13 amino acids. CDR3 sequence reads: CASSLVPNNEQFF. CDR3 nucleotides: TGTGCCAGCAGCTTAGTTCCTAACAATGAGCAGTTCTTC.

The CDR3 nucleotides read TGTGCCAGCAGTGACGTCGTGGGGAGGGGATCCGGGGAGCTGTTTTTT. This translates into CASSDVVGRGSGELFF. The V call is TRBV6-1, the J call TRBJ2-2; 7 bases align to TRBD2. With V trimmed by 3 bases and J by 6 bases, 10 bases remained unmatched. Germline assignment: CDR1 MNHNS and CDR2 SASEGT. This CDR3 spans 16 amino acids.

The V call is TRBV5-6, the J call TRBJ2-1; the D gene could be TRBD1 or TRBD2 (5 bases each). From germline, CDR1 is SGHDT and CDR2 YYEEEE. Trimming took 2 bases from V and 9 from J, leaving 9 bases between them. This CDR3 spans 12 amino acids. CDR3 in DNA: TGTGCCAGCAGCTTCTTTGGGGGTGAGCAGTTCTTC. It yields the protein CASSFFGGEQFF. Full variable domain (missing parts from reference TRBV5-6 and TRBJ2-1): DAGVTQSPTHLIKTRGQQVTLRCSPKSGHDTVSWYQQALGQGPQFIFQYYEEEERQRGNFPDRFSGHQFPNYSSELNVNALLLGDSALYLCASSFFGGEQFFGPGTRLTVL.

The gene calls are TRBV28 and TRBJ2-7; the match to TRBD2 covers 7 bases. Germline CDR1 and CDR2: MDHEN and SYDVKM. J gave up 4 bases and V 7 bases, and 13 bases lay outside the gene matches. The CDR3 is made up of 15 amino acids. This CDR3 reads CASIAAGTTRYEQYF. The CDR3 DNA reads as TGTGCCAGCATTGCCGCCGGGACTACTCGTTACGAGCAGTACTTC.

The J gene is TRBJ2-2, the V gene TRBV10-2; D uncertain. CDR3 length: 14 residues. The germline V gene encodes CDR1 WSHSY and CDR2 SAAADI. V lost 1 base and J lost 6, with 9 bases in between. CDR3 protein: CASSEFRLAGELFF. For the CDR3, the DNA is TGCGCCAGCAGTGAGTTTCGGTTGGCCGGGGAGCTGTTTTTT.

The rearrangement joins TRBV30 to TRBJ1-2; 8 nucleotides match TRBD1. Germline V gene lookup returns CDR1 GTSNPN and CDR2 SVGIG (reference sequence). The trim removed 3 bases at V and 4 bases at J, leaving 4 bases unmatched. The CDR3 totals 13 residues. CDR3 DNA: TGTGCCTGGAGGGACAGGGTGGGCTATGGCTACACCTTC. Protein product: CAWRDRVGYGYTF.

The rearrangement links TRBV7-6 to TRBJ2-1; 11 nucleotides match TRBD2. V lost 5 bases, J lost 6 bases, and 6 bases stayed unmatched. CDR1 is SGHVS, CDR2 FNYEAQ, per germline. The CDR3 consists of 15 residues. In DNA form, the CDR3 reads TGTGCCAGCAGCATACTAGCGGGAGAAGGCAATGAGCAGTTCTTC. It codes for CASSILAGEGNEQFF. Based on the CDR3 plus reference TRBV7-6 and TRBJ2-1, the full variable domain is GAGVSQSPRYKVTKRGQDVALRCDPISGHVSLYWYRQALGQGPEFLTYFNYEAQQDKSGLPNDRFSAERPEGSISTLTIQRTEQRDSAMYRCASSILAGEGNEQFFGPGTRLTVL.

Points on this clone: Other nucleotide sequences in the sample specify the same CDR3. This sequence joins TRBV29-1 and TRBJ1-1; D uncertain. CDR3 length: 18 residues. Germline CDR1 SQVTM, CDR2 ANQGSEA. V gave up 7 bases and J gave up 2 bases, with 29 bases separating them. CDR3 sequence: CSASLYRPEDGGNTEAFF. Written as DNA, the CDR3 is TGCAGCGCCTCCCTGTATCGGCCCGAGGACGGAGGAAACACTGAAGCTTTCTTT.

The chain is built from TRBV5-1 and TRBJ1-2, with D perhaps TRBD1 (6 bases). The length of the CDR3 is 12 residues. CDR1 is SGHRS, CDR2 YFSETQ, per germline. V gave up 1 base and J gave up 7 bases, with 8 bases separating them. The CDR3 spells CASSLTGSGYTF. DNA for the CDR3: TGCGCCAGCAGCTTGACAGGGAGTGGCTACACCTTC.

Only one count was recorded for this clone. The CDR3 here is CASSCSGGRDSPYTF. The CDR3 DNA reads as TGTGCCAGCAGTTGCTCCGGGGGCCGGGACAGTCCCTACACCTTC. The rearrangement uses TRBV6-5 and TRBJ1-2; the match to TRBD1 covers 7 bases. The CDR3 loop spans 15 amino acids. Unmatched junction bases numbered 15, after V lost 4 bases and J lost 10 bases. CDR1 and CDR2 (germline): MNHEY, SVGAGI.